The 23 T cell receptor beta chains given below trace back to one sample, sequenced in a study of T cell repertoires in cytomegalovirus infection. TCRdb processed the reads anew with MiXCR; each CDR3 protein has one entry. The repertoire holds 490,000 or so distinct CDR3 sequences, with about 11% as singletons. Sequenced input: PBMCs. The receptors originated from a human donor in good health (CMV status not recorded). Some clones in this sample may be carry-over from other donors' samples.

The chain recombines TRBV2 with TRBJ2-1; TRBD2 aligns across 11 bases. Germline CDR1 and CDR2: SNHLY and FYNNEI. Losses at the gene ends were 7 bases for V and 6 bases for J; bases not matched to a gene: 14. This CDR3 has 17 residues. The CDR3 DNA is TGTGCCAGCAAACTAGCGGGAGTGATCCTTCTGGGCAATGAGCAGTTCTTC. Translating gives CASKLAGVILLGNEQFF.

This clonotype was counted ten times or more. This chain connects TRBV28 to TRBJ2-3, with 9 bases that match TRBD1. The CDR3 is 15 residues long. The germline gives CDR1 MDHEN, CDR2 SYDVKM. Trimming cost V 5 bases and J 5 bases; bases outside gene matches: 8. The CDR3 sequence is CASSNDRGYRDTQYF. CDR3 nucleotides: TGTGCCAGCAGTAACGACAGGGGGTACCGAGATACGCAGTATTTT. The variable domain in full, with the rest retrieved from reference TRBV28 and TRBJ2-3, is DVKVTQSSRYLVKRTGEKVFLECVQDMDHENMFWYRQDPGLGLRLIYFSYDVKMKEKGDIPEGYSVSREKKERFSLILESASTNQTSMYLCASSNDRGYRDTQYFGPGTRLTVL.

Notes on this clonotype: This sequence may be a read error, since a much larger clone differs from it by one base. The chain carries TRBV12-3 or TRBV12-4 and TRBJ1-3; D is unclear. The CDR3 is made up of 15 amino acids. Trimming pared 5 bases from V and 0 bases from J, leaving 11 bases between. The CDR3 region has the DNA TGTGCCAGCAGTCCTGCGATAGTCTCTGGAAACACCATATATTTT. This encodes CASSPAIVSGNTIYF.

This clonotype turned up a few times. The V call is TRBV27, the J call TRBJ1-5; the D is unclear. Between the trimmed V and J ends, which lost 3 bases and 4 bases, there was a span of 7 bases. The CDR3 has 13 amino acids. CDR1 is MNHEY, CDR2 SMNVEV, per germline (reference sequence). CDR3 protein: CASSFYGNQPQHF. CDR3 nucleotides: TGTGCCAGCAGTTTTTATGGGAATCAGCCCCAGCATTTT.

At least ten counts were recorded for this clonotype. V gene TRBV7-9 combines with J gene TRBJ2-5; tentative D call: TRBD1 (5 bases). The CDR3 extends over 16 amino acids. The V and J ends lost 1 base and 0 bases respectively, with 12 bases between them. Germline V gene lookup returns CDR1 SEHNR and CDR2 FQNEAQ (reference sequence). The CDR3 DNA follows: TGTGCCAGCAGCTTAGGCCCCCAGGGTAACCAAGAGACCCAGTACTTC. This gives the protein CASSLGPQGNQETQYF.

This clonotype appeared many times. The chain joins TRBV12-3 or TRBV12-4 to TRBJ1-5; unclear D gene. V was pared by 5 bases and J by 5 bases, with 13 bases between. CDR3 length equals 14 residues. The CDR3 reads CASSPRITYQPQHF. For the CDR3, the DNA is TGTGCCAGCAGTCCCCGTATCACTTATCAGCCCCAGCATTTT.

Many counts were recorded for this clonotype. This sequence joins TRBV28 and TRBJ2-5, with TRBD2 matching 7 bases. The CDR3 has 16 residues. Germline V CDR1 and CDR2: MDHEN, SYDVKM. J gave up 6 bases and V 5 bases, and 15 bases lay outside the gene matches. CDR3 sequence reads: CASSLKITGAGKTQYF. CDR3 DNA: TGTGCCAGCAGTCTAAAAATTACGGGAGCGGGAAAGACCCAGTACTTC.

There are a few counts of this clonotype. The CDR3 sequence: CASGLGLAGGQETQYF. CDR3 DNA sequence: TGTGCTAGTGGTCTCGGACTAGCGGGGGGCCAAGAGACCCAGTACTTC. This chain uses TRBV12-5 with TRBJ2-5; 14 bases fit TRBD2. The CDR3 contains 16 residues. After removal of 5 bases from V and 1 base from J, the junction contained 3 bases not matched to a gene. Germline CDR1 and CDR2: LGHNT and FRNRAP.

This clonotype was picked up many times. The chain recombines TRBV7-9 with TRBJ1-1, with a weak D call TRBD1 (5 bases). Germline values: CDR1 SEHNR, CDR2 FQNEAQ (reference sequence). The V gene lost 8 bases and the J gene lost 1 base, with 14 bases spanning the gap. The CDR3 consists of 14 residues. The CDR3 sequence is CASLTGAQNTEAFF. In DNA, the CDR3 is TGTGCCAGCCTTACAGGAGCCCAGAACACTGAAGCTTTCTTT.

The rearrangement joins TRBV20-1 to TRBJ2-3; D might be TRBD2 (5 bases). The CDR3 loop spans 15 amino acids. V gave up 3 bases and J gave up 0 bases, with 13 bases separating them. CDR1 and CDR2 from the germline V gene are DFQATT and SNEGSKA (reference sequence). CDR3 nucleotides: TGCAGTGCTAGTTGGGGAAGGACTAGCACAGATACGCAGTATTTT. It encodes CSASWGRTSTDTQYF.

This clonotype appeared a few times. This chain's CDR3 is CSASRGEQFF. The CDR3 DNA follows: TGCAGTGCCTCCAGGGGGGAGCAGTTCTTC. The chain carries TRBV20-1 and TRBJ2-1; 7 nucleotides agree with TRBD1. V trimming: 6 bases; J trimming: 10 bases; junction bases outside the gene matches: 3. This CDR3 comprises 10 residues. Germline CDR1 reads DFQATT; CDR2 reads SNEGSKA (reference sequence).

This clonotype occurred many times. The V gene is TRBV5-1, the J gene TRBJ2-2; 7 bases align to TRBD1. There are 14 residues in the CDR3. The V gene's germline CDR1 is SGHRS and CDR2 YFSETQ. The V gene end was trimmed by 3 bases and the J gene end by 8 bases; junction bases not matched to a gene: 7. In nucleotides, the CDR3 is TGCGCCAGCAGCTCTACCTACAGGGGTGGGGAGCTGTTTTTT. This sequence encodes CASSSTYRGGELFF.

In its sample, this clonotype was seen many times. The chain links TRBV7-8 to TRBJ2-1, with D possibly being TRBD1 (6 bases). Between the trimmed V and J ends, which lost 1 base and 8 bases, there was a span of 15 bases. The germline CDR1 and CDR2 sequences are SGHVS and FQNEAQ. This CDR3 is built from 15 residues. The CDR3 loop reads CASSLDGIGGYEQFF. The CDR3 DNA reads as TGTGCCAGCAGCTTAGATGGGATTGGGGGCTATGAGCAGTTCTTC.

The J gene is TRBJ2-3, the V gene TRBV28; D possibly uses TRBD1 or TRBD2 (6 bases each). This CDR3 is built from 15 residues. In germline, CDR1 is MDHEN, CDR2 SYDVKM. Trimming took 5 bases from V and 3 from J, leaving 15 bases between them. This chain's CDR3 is CASSAPQGGTDTQYF. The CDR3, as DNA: TGTGCCAGCAGTGCCCCACAGGGAGGAACAGATACGCAGTATTTT.

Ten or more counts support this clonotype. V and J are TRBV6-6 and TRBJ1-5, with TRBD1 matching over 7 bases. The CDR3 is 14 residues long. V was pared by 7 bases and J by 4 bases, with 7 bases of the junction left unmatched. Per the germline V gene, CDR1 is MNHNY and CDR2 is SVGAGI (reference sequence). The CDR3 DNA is TGTGCCAGCATTTCAACAGGGGTTAATCAGCCCCAGCATTTT. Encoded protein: CASISTGVNQPQHF.

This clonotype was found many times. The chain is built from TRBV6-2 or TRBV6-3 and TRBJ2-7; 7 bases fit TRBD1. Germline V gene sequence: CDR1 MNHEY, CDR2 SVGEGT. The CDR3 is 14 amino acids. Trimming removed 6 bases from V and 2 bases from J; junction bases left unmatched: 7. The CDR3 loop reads CASSTPGQPYEQYF. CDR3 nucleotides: TGTGCCAGCAGCACTCCGGGACAGCCCTACGAGCAGTACTTC.

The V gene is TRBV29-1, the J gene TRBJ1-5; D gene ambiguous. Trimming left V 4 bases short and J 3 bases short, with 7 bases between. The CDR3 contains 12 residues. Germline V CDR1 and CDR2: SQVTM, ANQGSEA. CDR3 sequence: CSVAGFNQPQHF. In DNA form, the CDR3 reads TGCAGCGTTGCCGGGTTCAATCAGCCCCAGCATTTT.

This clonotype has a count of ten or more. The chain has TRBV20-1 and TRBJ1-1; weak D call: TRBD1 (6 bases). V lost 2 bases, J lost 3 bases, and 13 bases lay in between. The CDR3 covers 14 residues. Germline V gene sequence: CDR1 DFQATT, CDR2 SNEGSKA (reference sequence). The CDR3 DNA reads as TGCAGTGCTAGAAGTGAGGACAGATACACTGAAGCTTTCTTT. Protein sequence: CSARSEDRYTEAFF.

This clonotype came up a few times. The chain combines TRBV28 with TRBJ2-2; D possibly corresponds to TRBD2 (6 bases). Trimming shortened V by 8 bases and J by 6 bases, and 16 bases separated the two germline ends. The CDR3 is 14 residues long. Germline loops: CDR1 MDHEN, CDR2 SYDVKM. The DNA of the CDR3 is TGTGCCAGCTCTCCTATCCGGGGGTCCGGGGAGCTGTTTTTT. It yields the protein CASSPIRGSGELFF. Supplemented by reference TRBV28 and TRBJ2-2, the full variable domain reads DVKVTQSSRYLVKRTGEKVFLECVQDMDHENMFWYRQDPGLGLRLIYFSYDVKMKEKGDIPEGYSVSREKKERFSLILESASTNQTSMYLCASSPIRGSGELFFGEGSRLTVL.

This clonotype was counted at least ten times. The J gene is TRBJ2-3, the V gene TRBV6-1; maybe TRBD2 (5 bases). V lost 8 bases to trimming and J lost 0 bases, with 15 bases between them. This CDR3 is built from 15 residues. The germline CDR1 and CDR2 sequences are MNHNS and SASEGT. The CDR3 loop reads CASYGRESSTDTQYF. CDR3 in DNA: TGTGCCAGCTACGGACGGGAATCTAGCACAGATACGCAGTATTTT.

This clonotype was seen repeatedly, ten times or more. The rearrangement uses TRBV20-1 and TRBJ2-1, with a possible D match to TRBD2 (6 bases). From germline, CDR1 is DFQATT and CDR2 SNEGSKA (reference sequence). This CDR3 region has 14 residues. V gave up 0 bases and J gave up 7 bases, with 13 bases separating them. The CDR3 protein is CSARDSGRINEQFF. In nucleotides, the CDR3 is TGCAGTGCTAGAGATAGCGGACGTATTAATGAGCAGTTCTTC.

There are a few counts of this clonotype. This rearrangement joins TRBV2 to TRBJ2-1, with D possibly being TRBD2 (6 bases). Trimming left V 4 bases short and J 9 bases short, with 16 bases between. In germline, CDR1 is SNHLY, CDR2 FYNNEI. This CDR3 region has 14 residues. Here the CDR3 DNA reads TGTGCCAGCAGTGTAGGGCTAGCGAGTGGTGAGCAGTTCTTC. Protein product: CASSVGLASGEQFF.

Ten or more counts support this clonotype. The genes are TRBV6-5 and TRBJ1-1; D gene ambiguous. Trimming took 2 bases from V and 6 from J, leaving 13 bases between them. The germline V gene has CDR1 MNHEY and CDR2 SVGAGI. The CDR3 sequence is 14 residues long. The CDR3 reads CASSYKMANAEAFF. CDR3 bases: TGTGCCAGCAGTTACAAGATGGCTAACGCTGAAGCTTTCTTT.